This T cell receptor beta chain was retrieved from a study of cytomegalovirus exposure and HLA in healthy donors. The PCR used 60 Vbeta and 13 Jbeta primers. TCRdb's copy holds only in-frame clones and misses some; the assay was immunoSEQ multiplex PCR. The sample consists of under 200,000 clones, around 90% of them appearing once. Per germline, CDR1 SGHVS and CDR2 FQNEAQ. This CDR3 has 17 residues. The V and J ends lost 0 bases and 0 bases, in that order; junction bases with no gene match: 4. Note on this clone: What it recognizes is unknown.

Findings and limits, study-wide: Among the most significant clusters, several appeared linked to common viral pathogens in a later analysis.

The chain links TRBV7-8 to TRBJ1-3; 8 bases agree with TRBD1. Specimen: PBMCs. The source of this sequence is a boy between 2 and 10 years old in good health and CMV-seronegative. CDR3 bases: TGTGCCAGCAGCTTAGCCACCCAGGGGGCCTCTGGAAACACCATATATTTT. This codes for CASSLATQGASGNTIYF.